Listed below are T cell receptor beta chains from one sample, sequenced in a study of OX40 agonist ivuxolimab in advanced cancers. Some clones are missing from TCRdb's copy, which holds only in-frame ones; the method was immunoSEQ multiplex PCR. The sample comprises 95,000 or so clones, 92% of which are singletons, and roughly 0.5% rests with the top ten. Sequenced material: CD4+ or CD8+ T cells sorted from blood, taken in a trial of the OX40 agonist ivuxolimab. Receptors were obtained from an adult with an advanced solid tumor such as melanoma, head and neck, liver or kidney cancer. The CDR3 runs from the conserved cysteine through the conserved F or W. The D gene is left open where the match is weak. Rows give clone size only sometimes, using once, few, many, or a class for an expanded clone.

J gene | V gene | clone size | D gene | CDR3 protein | CDR3 DNA
TRBJ2-5 | TRBV7-6 | NA | TRBD2 | CASSWPRSAGMQETQYF | TGTGCCAGCAGCTGGCCCCGCTCAGCGGGGATGCAGGAGACCCAGTACTTC
TRBJ2-3 | TRBV7-8 | once | TRBD2 | CASSSSGRVADTQYF | TGTGCCAGCAGCTCTAGCGGGAGGGTGGCAGATACGCAGTATTTT
TRBJ1-4 | TRBV11-3 | NA | TRBD1 | CASSWTGANEKLFF | TGTGCCAGCAGCTGGACAGGGGCTAATGAAAAACTGTTTTTT
TRBJ2-3 | TRBV11-3 | NA | NA | CASSLVADTQYF | TGTGCCAGCAGCTTAGTGGCAGATACGCAGTATTTT
TRBJ1-6 | TRBV5-1 | NA | TRBD1 | CASSLDMTGFHNSPLHF | TGCGCCAGCAGCTTGGATATGACAGGGTTTCATAATTCACCCCTCCACTTT
TRBJ2-1 | TRBV6-5 | NA | NA | CASSYLAGRHEQFF | TGTGCCAGCAGTTACCTCGCGGGAAGACATGAGCAGTTCTTC
TRBJ2-2 | TRBV7-3 | once | NA | CASSPGVGGELFF | TGTGCCAGCAGCCCAGGTGTCGGCGGGGAGCTGTTTTTT
TRBJ2-5 | TRBV5-1 | NA | TRBD1 | CASSPNRGRVETQYF | TGCGCCAGCAGCCCGAACAGGGGGCGGGTAGAGACCCAGTACTTC
TRBJ2-6 | TRBV27 | NA | NA | CASSLYSGSSGANVLTF | TGTGCCAGCAGTTTATACTCCGGCAGCTCTGGGGCCAACGTCCTGACTTTC
TRBJ2-1 | TRBV5-4 | NA | TRBD1 | CASSLAGTGWLGNEQFF | TGTGCCAGCAGCTTGGCGGGGACAGGGTGGTTAGGCAATGAGCAGTTCTTC
TRBJ2-5 | TRBV5-1 | NA | TRBD2 | CASSLAGAKETQYF | TGCGCCAGCAGCTTAGCGGGGGCGAAAGAGACCCAGTACTTC
TRBJ2-3 | TRBV19 | NA | NA | CASSGGAGDTQYF | TGTGCCAGTAGTGGGGGGGCCGGAGATACGCAGTATTTT
TRBJ1-3 | TRBV18 | once | NA | CASSPNRETGNTIYF | TGTGCCAGCTCACCAAACAGGGAGACCGGAAACACCATATATTTT
TRBJ1-6 | TRBV4-2 | once | TRBD1 | CASSQGTGGRNSPLHF | TGTGCCAGCAGCCAAGGGACAGGGGGCCGTAATTCACCCCTCCACTTT
TRBJ2-7 | TRBV9 | NA | TRBD1 | CASSVGTGWDEQYF | TGTGCCAGCAGCGTCGGGACAGGGTGGGACGAGCAGTACTTC
TRBJ2-5 | TRBV10-3 | NA | TRBD1 | CAIRGQGSETQYF | TGTGCCATCAGGGGACAGGGTAGCGAGACCCAGTACTTC
TRBJ2-5 | TRBV5-5 | NA | NA | CASSLALGAYQETQYF | TGTGCCAGCAGCTTGGCCCTGGGGGCGTACCAAGAGACCCAGTACTTC
TRBJ1-6 | TRBV10-3 | NA | NA | CAISGNPGVSYNSPLHF | TGTGCCATCAGTGGTAACCCAGGGGTCTCCTATAATTCACCCCTCCACTTT
TRBJ2-7 | TRBV11-2 | NA | NA | CASSLDGGPFSYEQYF | TGTGCCAGCAGCTTAGACGGCGGACCTTTCTCCTACGAGCAGTACTTC
TRBJ2-2 | TRBV7-8 | once | NA | CASSLAGGELFF | TGTGCCAGCAGCTTAGCGGGGGGGGAGCTGTTTTTT
TRBJ1-6 | TRBV10-3 | NA | NA | CAISESMVGSPLHF | TGTGCCATCAGTGAGTCGATGGTCGGTTCACCCCTCCACTTT
TRBJ2-7 | TRBV11-3 | NA | NA | CASSLETGRNEQYF | TGTGCCAGCAGCTTAGAAACAGGGCGGAACGAGCAGTACTTC
TRBJ2-7 | TRBV7-2 | once | TRBD2 | CASSLSASGIEQYF | TGTGCCAGCAGCTTAAGTGCTAGCGGGATTGAGCAGTACTTC
TRBJ2-3 | TRBV9 | once | TRBD2 | CASSGLTSGPTDTQYF | TGTGCCAGCAGCGGACTAACTAGCGGACCCACAGATACGCAGTATTTT
TRBJ1-1 | TRBV7-9 | NA | NA | CASSFSNLNTEAFF | TGTGCCAGCAGCTTCTCCAACCTGAACACTGAAGCTTTCTTT
TRBJ2-7 | TRBV2 | NA | TRBD2 | CASAGLAGGEQYF | TGTGCCAGCGCAGGACTAGCTGGGGGCGAGCAGTACTTC
TRBJ1-2 | TRBV19 | NA | NA | CASSIGAASRGYTF | TGTGCCAGTAGTATCGGGGCAGCCTCACGTGGCTACACCTTC
TRBJ1-5 | TRBV11-2 | once | TRBD1 | CASSRDRGGYQPQHF | TGTGCCAGCAGCCGAGACAGGGGAGGATATCAGCCCCAGCATTTT
TRBJ2-3 | TRBV5-1 | NA | TRBD2 | CASSPHSGRSTDTQYF | TGCGCCAGCAGCCCCCATAGCGGGAGGAGCACAGATACGCAGTATTTT
TRBJ2-5 | TRBV18 | NA | NA | CASSPGMMYQETQYF | TGTGCCAGCTCACCAGGGATGATGTACCAAGAGACCCAGTACTTC
TRBJ1-5 | TRBV4-2 | NA | NA | CASSQTPGQSNQPQHF | TGTGCCAGCAGCCAAACCCCCGGACAGAGCAATCAGCCCCAGCATTTT
TRBJ1-5 | TRBV19 | NA | TRBD1 | CASNTNRGTFSNQPQHF | TGTGCCAGTAACACAAACAGGGGAACTTTTAGCAATCAGCCCCAGCATTTT
TRBJ1-2 | TRBV6-1 | NA | NA | CASSEAPYGYTF | TGTGCCAGCAGTGAAGCCCCCTATGGCTACACCTTC
TRBJ2-5 | TRBV7-9 | NA | TRBD2 | CASSPFGGSGEETQYF | TGTGCCAGCAGCCCCTTCGGCGGGAGTGGCGAAGAGACCCAGTACTTC
TRBJ1-1 | TRBV5-1 | once | TRBD1 | CASSLIGTGGGRNTEAFF | TGCGCCAGCAGCTTGATCGGGACAGGGGGCGGCAGGAACACTGAAGCTTTCTTT
TRBJ2-7 | TRBV7-9 | NA | TRBD2 | CASSQTGLAGPHSYEQYF | TGTGCCAGCAGCCAAACGGGACTAGCGGGACCTCACTCCTACGAGCAGTACTTC
TRBJ1-1 | TRBV7-9 | NA | NA | CASTFADTEAFF | TGTGCCAGCACCTTCGCCGACACTGAAGCTTTCTTT
TRBJ2-6 | TRBV4-1 | NA | NA | CASSQLSGANVLTF | TGCGCCAGCAGCCAACTTTCTGGGGCCAACGTCCTGACTTTC
TRBJ1-1 | TRBV27 | once | NA | CASSTKVNTEAFF | TGTGCCAGCAGTACAAAAGTGAACACTGAAGCTTTCTTT
TRBJ2-5 | TRBV5-1 | once | TRBD2 | CASRSASGQEAQYF | TGCGCCAGCAGGAGTGCTAGCGGGCAAGAGGCCCAGTACTTC
TRBJ2-7 | TRBV27 | NA | TRBD1 | CASSVTSTGGYEQYF | TGTGCCAGCAGTGTTACCTCGACAGGGGGCTACGAGCAGTACTTC
TRBJ1-1 | TRBV11-2 | NA | NA | CASKSNTEAFF | TGTGCCAGCAAGTCAAACACTGAAGCTTTCTTT
TRBJ1-4 | TRBV19 | NA | NA | CASSKQGGKLFF | TGTGCCAGTAGTAAACAGGGAGGAAAACTGTTTTTT
TRBJ1-1 | TRBV29-1 | few | NA | CSVVSQNTEAFF | TGCAGCGTTGTTTCACAGAACACTGAAGCTTTCTTT
TRBJ1-1 | TRBV30 | NA | NA | CALSTANTEAFF | TGTGCCTTAAGCACAGCGAACACTGAAGCTTTCTTT
TRBJ1-4 | TRBV19 | NA | NA | CASSRAGPNEKLFF | TGTGCCAGTAGTAGGGCCGGACCTAATGAAAAACTGTTTTTT
TRBJ2-5 | TRBV20-1 | NA | NA | CSASKGETQYF | TGCAGTGCCAGCAAGGGAGAGACCCAGTACTTC
TRBJ2-7 | TRBV12-1 | once | NA | CASRNKPGQKYYEQYF | TGTGCCAGCAGGAACAAACCGGGACAAAAGTACTACGAGCAGTACTTC
TRBJ1-1 | TRBV5-4 | NA | TRBD1 | CASSFTGGLNTEAFF | TGTGCCAGCAGCTTCACAGGGGGTTTGAACACTGAAGCTTTCTTT
TRBJ2-7 | TRBV4-2 | NA | TRBD1 | CASSRDRGSYEQYF | TGTGCCAGCAGCCGCGACAGGGGTTCCTACGAGCAGTACTTC
TRBJ1-1 | TRBV19 | NA | TRBD1 | CATVDRESLSTEAFF | TGTGCCACCGTGGACAGGGAGAGCCTGAGCACTGAAGCTTTCTTT
TRBJ2-7 | TRBV5-8 | NA | TRBD1 | CASSRDRQYPRQYF | TGTGCCAGCAGCCGGGACAGACAATACCCCAGGCAGTACTTC
TRBJ2-3 | TRBV29-1 | NA | TRBD2 | CSAPSGGPSDTQYF | TGCAGCGCCCCTAGCGGGGGGCCCTCAGATACGCAGTATTTT
TRBJ2-6 | TRBV7-3 | NA | NA | CASSHDPSGANVLTF | TGTGCCAGCAGCCACGACCCCTCTGGGGCCAACGTCCTGACTTTC
TRBJ2-5 | TRBV5-1 | NA | TRBD2 | CASSLEGSGKTETQYF | TGCGCCAGCAGCTTGGAGGGTAGCGGGAAAACGGAGACCCAGTACTTC